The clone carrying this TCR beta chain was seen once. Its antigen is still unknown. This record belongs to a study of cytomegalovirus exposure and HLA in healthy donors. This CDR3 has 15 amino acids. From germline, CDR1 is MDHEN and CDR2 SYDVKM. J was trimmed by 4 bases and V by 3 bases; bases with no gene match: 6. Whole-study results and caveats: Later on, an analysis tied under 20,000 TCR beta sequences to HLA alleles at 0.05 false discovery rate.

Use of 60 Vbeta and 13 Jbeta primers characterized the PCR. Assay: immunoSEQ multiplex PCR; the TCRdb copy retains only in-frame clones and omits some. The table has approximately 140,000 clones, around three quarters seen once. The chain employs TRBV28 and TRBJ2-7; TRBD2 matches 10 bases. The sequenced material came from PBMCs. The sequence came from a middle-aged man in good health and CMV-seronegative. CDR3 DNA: TGTGCCAGCAGTTTCAACAGCGGGAGGGTGTACGAGCAGTACTTC. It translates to CASSFNSGRVYEQYF.